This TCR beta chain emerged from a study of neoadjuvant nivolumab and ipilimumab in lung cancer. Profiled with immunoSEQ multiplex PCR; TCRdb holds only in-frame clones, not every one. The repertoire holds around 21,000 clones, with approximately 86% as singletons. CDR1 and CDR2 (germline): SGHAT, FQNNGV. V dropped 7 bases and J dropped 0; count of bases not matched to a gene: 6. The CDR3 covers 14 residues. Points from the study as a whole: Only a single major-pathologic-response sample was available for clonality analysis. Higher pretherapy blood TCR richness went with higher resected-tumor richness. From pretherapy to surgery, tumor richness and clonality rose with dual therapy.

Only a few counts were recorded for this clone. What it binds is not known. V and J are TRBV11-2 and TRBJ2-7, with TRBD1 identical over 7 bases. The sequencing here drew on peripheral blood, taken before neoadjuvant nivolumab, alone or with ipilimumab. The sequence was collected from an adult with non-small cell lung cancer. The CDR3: CASTTQGSSYEQYF. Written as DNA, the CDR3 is TGTGCCAGCACCACACAGGGGAGCTCCTACGAGCAGTACTTC.